These 12 T cell receptor beta chains were sequenced from one sample in a study of cytomegalovirus exposure and HLA in healthy donors. Vbeta (60) and Jbeta (13) primers were used in the PCR. The table came from immunoSEQ multiplex PCR; TCRdb's copy has only in-frame clones and leaves some out. Among some 150,000 clones, 83% were seen once, and the ten largest hold about 1.5%. The sequenced material came from PBMCs. The receptors originated from a man aged 35 to 55 in good health and CMV-seronegative.

The chain joins TRBV6-1 to TRBJ1-6, with 7 bases identical to TRBD1. This CDR3 has 15 amino acids. Germline V CDR1 and CDR2: MNHNS, SASEGT. The V segment lost 4 bases and the J segment 6 bases; nucleotides outside the gene matches: 6. CDR3 in amino acids: CASSATGVGNSPLHF. The DNA for the CDR3 is TGTGCCAGCAGTGCTACAGGGGTGGGTAATTCACCCCTCCACTTT.

This rearrangement joins TRBV28 to TRBJ2-5, with TRBD1 as a possible D gene (6 bases). The CDR3 runs 15 residues. Looked up from germline, CDR1 is MDHEN and CDR2 is SYDVKM. Trimming cost V 5 bases and J 5 bases, with 18 bases left between them. The DNA for the CDR3 is TGTGCCAGCAGTACCCAAATCACAGGGACGGAGACCCAGTACTTC. It codes for CASSTQITGTETQYF.

The gene calls are TRBV11-2 and TRBJ2-7, with TRBD2 matching 10 bases. CDR3 length: 16 residues. Germline V gene sequence: CDR1 SGHAT, CDR2 FQNNGV. Losses at the gene ends were 2 bases for V and 0 bases for J; bases not matched to a gene: 4. CDR3 sequence reads: CASSLSVAGGSYEQYF. The CDR3, as DNA: TGTGCCAGCAGCTTATCGGTAGCGGGAGGCTCCTACGAGCAGTACTTC.

The rearrangement joins TRBV19 to TRBJ2-7, with TRBD1 matching 10 bases. The V gene end was trimmed by 5 bases and the J gene end by 4 bases; junction bases not matched to a gene: 8. CDR1 and CDR2 from the germline V gene are LNHDA and SQIVND (reference sequence). This CDR3 spans 15 amino acids. CDR3 region: CASSLTGTGDYEQYF. In nucleotides, the CDR3 is TGTGCCAGTAGTCTTACCGGGACAGGGGATTACGAGCAGTACTTC.

The V gene is TRBV4-3, the J gene TRBJ2-2, with 13 bases lining up with TRBD2. The length of the CDR3 is 16 residues. Germline loops: CDR1 LGHNA, CDR2 YSLEER. Unmatched junction bases numbered 0, after V lost 2 bases and J lost 3 bases. CDR3 residues: CASSQTSGRDTGELFF. The CDR3, as DNA: TGCGCCAGCAGCCAAACTAGCGGGAGGGACACCGGGGAGCTGTTTTTT.

The CDR3 nucleotides are TGTGCCAGCAGCTTGGGACTAGCGGTTACCTACGAGCAGTACTTC. It encodes CASSLGLAVTYEQYF. This chain links TRBV5-5 with TRBJ2-7; 9 positions agree with TRBD2. The CDR3 has 15 residues. CDR1 and CDR2 from the germline V gene are SGHKS and YYEKEE (reference sequence). The V segment lost 0 bases and the J segment 2 bases; nucleotides outside the gene matches: 3.

V is TRBV5-1 and J is TRBJ2-2; 8 nucleotides match TRBD2. Losses at the gene ends were 4 bases for V and 4 bases for J; bases not matched to a gene: 6. Germline V gene lookup returns CDR1 SGHRS and CDR2 YFSETQ. The CDR3 runs to 15 residues. CDR3 sequence: CASSKAGELTGELFF. CDR3 nucleotides: TGCGCCAGCAGCAAAGCGGGGGAGCTCACCGGGGAGCTGTTTTTT.

The genes are TRBV18 and TRBJ2-7; the match to TRBD2 covers 10 bases. The V and J ends lost 3 bases and 0 bases, in that order; junction bases with no gene match: 5. Germline loops: CDR1 KGHSH, CDR2 LQKENI. CDR3 length: 16 amino acids. CDR3 nucleotides: TGTGCCAGCTCACCTTCAGCGGGGGGGGGCTCCTACGAGCAGTACTTC. Its protein product is CASSPSAGGGSYEQYF.

This chain links TRBV5-1 with TRBJ2-7; perhaps TRBD2 as D (6 bases). Trimming removed 5 bases at V and 0 bases at J, with 12 bases between. Germline CDR1 SGHRS, CDR2 YFSETQ. The CDR3 is made up of 14 amino acids. CDR3 region: CASRGGYDSYEQYF. The CDR3 nucleotides read TGCGCCAGCAGGGGGGGTTACGACTCCTACGAGCAGTACTTC. Together with reference TRBV5-1 and TRBJ2-7, the CDR3 gives the full variable domain: KAGVTQTPRYLIKTRGQQVTLSCSPISGHRSVSWYQQTPGQGLQFLFEYFSETQRNKGNFPGRFSGRQFSNSRSEMNVSTLELGDSALYLCASRGGYDSYEQYFGPGTRLTVT.

This clone was seen a few times. This chain uses TRBV6-6 with TRBJ2-7, with D unresolved. V gave up 6 bases and J gave up 2 bases, with 5 bases separating them. The CDR3 is 11 residues long. Germline CDR1 is MNHNY and CDR2 is SVGAGI (reference sequence). As DNA, the CDR3 is TGTGCCAGCAGCCCAGCCTACGAGCAGTACTTC. Translation gives CASSPAYEQYF.

V gene TRBV2 combines with J gene TRBJ1-2; 8 bases are a match to TRBD1. J lost 7 bases, V lost 5 bases, and 9 bases had no gene match. Germline values: CDR1 SNHLY, CDR2 FYNNEI. The CDR3 is 14 amino acids. The CDR3 loop reads CASSKRQGAGGYTF. The CDR3 DNA follows: TGTGCCAGCAGTAAAAGGCAGGGGGCCGGTGGCTACACCTTC.

The chain recombines TRBV2 with TRBJ1-2, with D perhaps TRBD1 (6 bases). The CDR3 extends over 13 amino acids. CDR1 SNHLY and CDR2 FYNNEI come from the germline V gene. Trimming pared 7 bases from V and 3 bases from J, leaving 12 bases between. The CDR3 protein is CASTGGGDYGYTF. CDR3 sequence (DNA): TGTGCCAGCACCGGAGGGGGGGACTATGGCTACACCTTC.